Reported below is one T cell receptor beta chain. The antigen this receptor binds is unknown. Base qualities are not provided; no much larger clone lies one nucleotide away. TCRbeta CDR3 regions were amplified from genomic DNA by means of the immunoSEQ Assay, a bias-controlled multiplex PCR. As for the authors' bioinformatics: The number of nucleated cells in each sample was estimated from the amplification of reference gene primers within the assay. To quantify the absolute abundance of each unique TCRbeta CDR3 rearrangement, sequence reads were collapsed and filtered. For each sample, productive Simpson clonality was calculated as the square root of Simpson's diversity index across productive rearrangements. TCRdb obtained this table from immuneACCESS and retained in-frame rearrangements with V and J assigned. These tables miss some clones; where compared with another copy, unresolved V genes account for less than half of the shortfall, and the remainder is unexplained. V, J and clone size derive from that table, while D and trimming were established from the DNA sequence. In all, the sample holds 29,000 or so clones, and 80% to 90% of those were seen once. The ten largest make up 10% of the sample.

This sample stems from a study of blood T cell repertoires in COVID-19 (dated by TCRdb to 2020 to 2022). General notes on the study: Collaborator samples came from the United States, Italy and Spain and covered acute and convalescent phases of COVID-19. Subjects who had been exposed to COVID-19, were actively infected with it, or had recovered from it provided the deeply sampled blood TCRbeta repertoires that made up the dataset. The prospective study material was composed of cDNA or gDNA derived from T cells, B-cell-depleted T cells, or PBMCs. A freely available public database, intended as a resource for researchers studying the immune response to SARS-CoV-2, is where the repertoires were released. Where available, HLA class I and class II types were obtained from metadata supplied by the sample provider rather than from assay-based typing. Nearly every sample came with metadata listing a de-identified subject ID, COVID-19 status, age in years and sex. Samples came from the ongoing ImmuneRACE study (first 160 participants) plus 1,254 subjects from 6 global collaborators. The research as a whole found: The amount of clinical and demographic metadata varied by source and participant and was provided uncurated.

Each collaborating institution followed its own protocols to collect whole blood in K2EDTA tubes. For TCRbeta analysis, collaborators shipped samples as frozen whole blood, isolated PBMCs, or DNA extracted from either of those sample types. In the germline V gene, CDR1 corresponds to MNHEY and CDR2 to SVGAGI. The V and J ends are trimmed by 8 bases and 0 bases, leaving 14 bases between them. Spanning cysteine to phenylalanine, the CDR3 consists of 15 amino acids. Only CDR3 DNA is held: 45 bases, read in frame from base 1. This sequence originates from a man between 60 and 75 years old with acute or convalescent COVID-19. Recombination joined TRBV6-5 with TRBJ2-4; tentative D gene TRBD1, with 5 bases matching. The sample was peripheral blood. Read as DNA, the sequence is TGTGCCAGCGGAAGTAAGGGGCGAGCCAAAAACATTCAGTACTTC. It specifies CASGSKGRAKNIQYF.